The 18 T cell receptor beta chains presented below share a single source sample, sequenced in a study of blood T cell repertoires in COVID-19. Libraries were prepared by immunoSEQ multiplex PCR; TCRdb keeps only in-frame clonotypes and omits some of them. The sample lists 210,000 or so clones, 80% to 85% seen once, with 8% to 9% in the top ten. Source material: PBMCs or T cells enriched from blood (not recorded which). The receptors originated from a woman between 45 and 65 years old with acute COVID-19.

This clone was observed many times. The CDR3: CASSVEALNEKLFF. The CDR3 DNA follows: TGTGCCAGCAGCGTAGAAGCCCTTAATGAAAAACTGTTTTTT. This chain uses TRBV9 with TRBJ1-4, with D unclear. The CDR3 contains 14 residues. Trimming took off 0 bases at V and 4 bases at J, with 7 bases between the two ends. CDR1 and CDR2 from the germline V gene are SGDLS and YYNGEE. Full variable domain (outside the CDR3, taken from reference TRBV9 and TRBJ1-4): DSGVTQTPKHLITATGQRVTLRCSPRSGDLSVYWYQQSLDQGLQFLIQYYNGEERAKGNILERFSAQQFPDLHSELNLSSLELGDSALYFCASSVEALNEKLFFGSGTQLSVL.

As DNA, the CDR3 is TGTGCCAGCCGGAAGGGGGCGCCTACCCCAGAAAAACTGTTTTTT. This encodes CASRKGAPTPEKLFF. The V and J genes are TRBV2 and TRBJ1-4; 7 bases agree with TRBD1. The CDR3 spans 15 residues. The ends lost 8 bases at V and 8 bases at J; junction bases unmatched: 14. Germline V gene data show CDR1 as SNHLY and CDR2 as FYNNEI.

The gene calls are TRBV10-3 and TRBJ2-1, with 14 bases lining up with TRBD2. Unmatched junction bases numbered 16, after V lost 6 bases and J lost 6 bases. Germline V lookup: CDR1 ENHRY, CDR2 SYGVKD. The CDR3 loop spans 19 amino acids. The CDR3 loop is CAIRKSPGTSGSLSNEQFF. In DNA form, the CDR3 reads TGTGCCATCAGGAAGTCTCCGGGGACTAGCGGGAGTTTGAGCAATGAGCAGTTCTTC.

V usage is TRBV19 and J usage is TRBJ1-2; 7 nucleotides agree with TRBD1. The ends lost 7 bases at V and 1 base at J; junction bases unmatched: 12. The germline gives CDR1 LNHDA, CDR2 SQIVND (reference sequence). The CDR3 runs 16 residues. The CDR3 sequence: CASKEQGPGVNYGYTF. The CDR3 nucleotides read TGTGCCAGTAAGGAACAGGGGCCGGGGGTTAACTATGGCTACACCTTC. The entire variable domain, with the rest obtained from reference TRBV19 and TRBJ1-2, is as follows: DGGITQSPKYLFRKEGQNVTLSCEQNLNHDAMYWYRQDPGQGLRLIYYSQIVNDFQKGDIAEGYSVSREKKESFPLTVTSAQKNPTAFYLCASKEQGPGVNYGYTFGSGTRLTVV.

This chain uses TRBV18 with TRBJ2-1; no clear D. CDR3 size: 12 residues. The germline gives CDR1 KGHSH, CDR2 LQKENI. Trimming left V 3 bases short and J 9 bases short, with 9 bases between. Here the CDR3 DNA reads TGTGCCAGCTCACCTCCCCCAATTGAGCAGTTCTTC. Protein: CASSPPPIEQFF.

In this sample, this clone turned up once. The chain is built from TRBV5-8 and TRBJ1-5; 10 bases align to TRBD1. J gave up 5 bases and V 5 bases, and 4 bases lay outside the gene matches. This CDR3 region has 14 residues. The germline gives CDR1 SGHTS, CDR2 YDEGEE. The CDR3 protein is CASSAGQGYQPQHF. DNA for the CDR3: TGTGCCAGCAGTGCGGGACAGGGGTATCAGCCCCAGCATTTT.

J is TRBJ1-6 and V is TRBV28, with 10 positions matching TRBD1. Germline V CDR1 and CDR2: MDHEN, SYDVKM. The J segment lost 5 bases and the V segment lost 4 bases, leaving 8 bases of the junction unmatched. The CDR3 spans 17 residues. The CDR3 sequence is CASSSPRTGGNNSPLHF. The DNA of the CDR3 is TGTGCCAGCAGTTCCCCCCGGACAGGGGGGAATAATTCACCCCTCCACTTT. Full variable domain (rest looked up from reference TRBV28 and TRBJ1-6): DVKVTQSSRYLVKRTGEKVFLECVQDMDHENMFWYRQDPGLGLRLIYFSYDVKMKEKGDIPEGYSVSREKKERFSLILESASTNQTSMYLCASSSPRTGGNNSPLHFGNGTRLTVT.

V gene TRBV4-3 combines with J gene TRBJ2-1; 9 bases fit TRBD1. The CDR3 sequence is 16 residues long. J lost 6 bases, V lost 0 bases, and 6 bases had no gene match. Looked up from germline, CDR1 is LGHNA and CDR2 is YSLEER. CDR3 sequence: CASSQDSGTGTNEQFF. CDR3 in DNA: TGCGCCAGCAGCCAAGACTCCGGGACAGGGACCAATGAGCAGTTCTTC.

This chain connects TRBV30 to TRBJ1-5; TRBD1 agrees at 11 bases. After removal of 0 bases from V and 3 bases from J, the junction contained 1 base not matched to a gene. The CDR3 is made up of 15 amino acids. Germline loops: CDR1 GTSNPN, CDR2 SVGIG (reference sequence). CDR3 coding DNA: TGTGCCTGGAGTGTAGGACAGGGGGCCAATCAGCCCCAGCATTTT. It encodes CAWSVGQGANQPQHF. Full variable domain (missing parts from reference TRBV30 and TRBJ1-5): SQTIHQWPATLVQPVGSPLSLECTVEGTSNPNLYWYRQAAGRGLQLLFYSVGIGQISSEVPQNLSASRPQDRQFILSSKKLLLSDSGFYLCAWSVGQGANQPQHFGDGTRLSIL.

This clone was seen once. The chain couples TRBV11-3 to TRBJ2-2, with no clear D. The CDR3 extends over 14 amino acids. Germline V CDR1 and CDR2: SGHNT, YENEEA. The V end was cut by 3 bases, the J end by 0 bases, with 5 bases between. CDR3 in amino acids: CASSLGANTGELFF. CDR3 nucleotide sequence: TGTGCCAGCAGCTTGGGCGCGAACACCGGGGAGCTGTTTTTT.

The chain employs TRBV2 and TRBJ2-7; 9 nucleotides agree with TRBD1. The CDR3 consists of 16 residues. CDR1 and CDR2 from the germline V gene are SNHLY and FYNNEI. The ends lost 3 bases at V and 2 bases at J; junction bases unmatched: 8. In DNA, the CDR3 is TGTGCCAGCAGTGACCCACACGGACAGGGGACCTACGAGCAGTACTTC. Residues: CASSDPHGQGTYEQYF.

The chain couples TRBV28 to TRBJ1-5; TRBD1 might be the D (6 bases). With 4 bases removed from V and 4 bases from J, the gap between germline ends came to 8 bases. The CDR3 spans 13 residues. Germline V gives CDR1 MDHEN, CDR2 SYDVKM. This chain's CDR3 is CASSWDTNQPQHF. DNA for the CDR3: TGTGCCAGCAGTTGGGACACAAATCAGCCCCAGCATTTT.

The chain recombines TRBV18 with TRBJ1-2; the match to TRBD1 covers 8 bases. Germline CDR1 KGHSH, CDR2 LQKENI. The CDR3 has 16 amino acids. V shed 3 bases, J shed 3 bases, and the junction held 9 bases outside the gene matches. Here the CDR3 reads CASSPSILQGDYGYTF. The CDR3 region has the DNA TGTGCCAGCTCACCTTCCATCTTACAGGGGGACTATGGCTACACCTTC.

The V call is TRBV10-3, the J call TRBJ2-3; D remains unclear. The germline V gene encodes CDR1 ENHRY and CDR2 SYGVKD. The germline V and J ends were trimmed by 5 bases and 0 bases, with 6 bases remaining between them. CDR3 length equals 13 residues. CDR3 amino acids: CAISSQSTDTQYF. In DNA form, the CDR3 reads TGTGCCATCAGTAGCCAAAGCACAGATACGCAGTATTTT.

The chain couples TRBV7-6 to TRBJ2-3, with 9 positions matching TRBD2. The germline V gene encodes CDR1 SGHVS and CDR2 FNYEAQ. The junction had 2 bases not matched to a gene; V was cut back by 3 bases and J by 1 base. The CDR3 runs to 15 residues. This CDR3 reads CASSFVAGGTDTQYF. The DNA of the CDR3 is TGTGCCAGCAGCTTTGTAGCGGGGGGCACAGATACGCAGTATTTT.

V usage is TRBV6-5 and J usage is TRBJ1-1; D unresolved. The CDR3 is 13 residues long. The germline V and J ends were trimmed by 7 bases and 1 base, with 10 bases remaining between them. CDR1 and CDR2 (germline): MNHEY, SVGAGI. The CDR3 DNA follows: TGTGCCAGCAAGAACCCGGGGAACACTGAAGCTTTCTTT. This translates into CASKNPGNTEAFF.

The gene calls are TRBV4-3 and TRBJ2-2; 12 nucleotides line up with TRBD2. Germline CDR1 is LGHNA and CDR2 is YSLEER. CDR3 size: 18 residues. Trimming removed 1 base from V and 1 base from J; junction bases left unmatched: 4. The CDR3 loop is CASSQGLAGGMNTGELFF. The CDR3 region has the DNA TGCGCCAGCAGCCAAGGGCTAGCGGGGGGGATGAACACCGGGGAGCTGTTTTTT.

This chain joins TRBV7-2 and TRBJ2-3; the match to TRBD2 covers 11 bases. CDR3 length equals 16 residues. CDR1 is SGHTA, CDR2 FQGNSA, per germline. Losses at the gene ends were 4 bases for V and 2 bases for J; bases not matched to a gene: 5. CDR3 sequence: CASSSYSGRATDTQYF. DNA for the CDR3: TGTGCCAGCAGCTCCTATAGCGGGAGGGCCACAGATACGCAGTATTTT.